This entry lists 6 T cell receptor beta chains sequenced from one sample in a study of CD8+CD57+ T cells in acquired aplastic anemia. The TCR beta profiling, which covered VDJ combination and CDR3 sequence, was carried out using genomic DNA as the template. MiXCR was run by TCRdb on the reads, yielding one entry per CDR3 protein. The sample carries some 120,000 distinct CDR3 sequences, 48% recorded once. Sequencing was carried out using sorted CD4+, CD8+, or CD8+CD57+ T cells (not recorded which) from PBMCs. The receptors come from a human donor in good health, serving as a control.

The chain links TRBV11-1 to TRBJ2-7; 9 positions agree with TRBD1. CDR1 is SGHAT, CDR2 FQDESV, per germline (reference sequence). CDR3 size: 14 residues. Losses at the gene ends were 3 bases for V and 2 bases for J; bases not matched to a gene: 2. The CDR3 nucleotides are TGTGCCAGCAGCTTGGGACAGGGTCCCTACGAGCAGTACTTC. Translating gives CASSLGQGPYEQYF.

At least ten counts were recorded for this clonotype. The rearrangement links TRBV9 to TRBJ2-1, with 13 bases fitting TRBD2. This CDR3 has 16 amino acids. Losses at the gene ends were 4 bases for V and 3 bases for J; bases not matched to a gene: 4. Germline assignment: CDR1 SGDLS and CDR2 YYNGEE. CDR3 bases: TGTGCCAGCAGCACTAGCGGGGGGGCCCTCTACAATGAGCAGTTCTTC. Its protein product is CASSTSGGALYNEQFF.

Only one count was recorded for this clonotype. This chain joins TRBV15 and TRBJ2-7, with a weak D call TRBD1 (6 bases). Germline V gene data show CDR1 as LNHNV and CDR2 as YYDKDF (reference sequence). Trimming pared 0 bases from V and 4 bases from J, leaving 13 bases between. The CDR3 loop spans 15 amino acids. CDR3 in amino acids: CATSRDRGQGYEQYF. The CDR3 DNA is TGTGCCACCAGCAGAGATAGGGGTCAGGGGTACGAGCAGTACTTC.

The chain's CDR3 is CSVPSTSGIYNEQFF. The DNA for the CDR3 is TGCAGCGTTCCCTCGACTAGCGGGATATACAATGAGCAGTTCTTC. The V call is TRBV29-1, the J call TRBJ2-1; 11 nucleotides agree with TRBD2. The CDR3 has 15 amino acids. Per the germline V gene, CDR1 is SQVTM and CDR2 is ANQGSEA. After removal of 5 bases from V and 4 bases from J, the junction contained 7 bases not matched to a gene.

This clonotype was seen only once. This chain links TRBV7-9 with TRBJ2-7; 10 bases are a match to TRBD1. Germline loops: CDR1 SEHNR, CDR2 FQNEAQ (reference sequence). Unmatched junction bases numbered 10, after V lost 5 bases and J lost 6 bases. CDR3 length: 15 amino acids. CDR3 nucleotides: TGTGCCAGCAGCAGATCGGGACAGGGGCGAGGCGAGCAGTACTTC. Its translation: CASSRSGQGRGEQYF.

There are many counts of this clonotype. V and J are TRBV3-1 and TRBJ2-7; 8 bases line up with TRBD2. Per germline, CDR1 LGHDT and CDR2 YNNKEL (reference sequence). The CDR3 is made up of 15 amino acids. V dropped 4 bases and J dropped 0; count of bases not matched to a gene: 5. The chain's CDR3 is CASSPSGGFSYEQYF. CDR3 DNA sequence: TGTGCCAGCAGCCCCAGCGGGGGCTTCTCCTACGAGCAGTACTTC.